The rows below give T cell receptor beta chains drawn from one sample of a study of blood T cell repertoires in COVID-19. Using immunoSEQ multiplex PCR, the repertoire was profiled, and TCRdb retains in-frame clones only, with some absent. This sample yields 130,000 to 150,000 clones, of which around four fifths are seen a single time; 35% to 40% belongs to the top ten. The sequenced material came from peripheral blood. The receptors were gathered from a human donor in a cohort sampled during active COVID-19. Each CDR3 is given with its conserved first and last residue. Fields, in order: V gene, D gene, J gene, clone size, CDR3 DNA, CDR3 protein. The D gene is left open where the match is weak. Some rows mark clone size as missing; the rest say once, few, many or name a class of expanded clone.

>TRBV28|NA|TRBJ1-1|few
TGTGCCAGCAAGGGGGGGGCAACGAACACTGAAGCTTTCTTT
CASKGGATNTEAFF
>TRBV25-1|NA|TRBJ2-2|NA
TGTGCCAGCAGTGAGTCCCGCAGGGTTGCCGGGGAGCTGTTTTTT
CASSESRRVAGELFF
>TRBV18|TRBD1|TRBJ1-5|NA
TGTGCCAGCACCCAGGGGGCGCGTATAAGCAATCAGCCCCAGCATTTT
CASTQGARISNQPQHF
>TRBV7-9|NA|TRBJ2-7|NA
TGTGCCAGCAGTTCGACATCCGTGCACACCTACGAGCAGTACTTC
CASSSTSVHTYEQYF
>TRBV6-4|NA|TRBJ1-2|few
TGTGCCAGCACCCAGGAGGCGGGTGGGTATGGCTACACCTTC
CASTQEAGGYGYTF
>TRBV7-2|NA|TRBJ1-2|NA
TGTGCCAGCAGCTTAATGGGGGCGAGCTATGGCTACACCTTC
CASSLMGASYGYTF
>TRBV5-1|TRBD1|TRBJ2-2|NA
TGCGCCAGCAGCCAGGGACAGGGGGCACCCACCGGGGAGCTGTTTTTT
CASSQGQGAPTGELFF
>TRBV15|NA|TRBJ2-7|few
TGTGCCACCAGCAGGGAACAGACCTACGAGCAGTACTTC
CATSREQTYEQYF
>TRBV4-1|TRBD1|TRBJ2-2|few
TGCGCCAGCAGCCAATCTGACAGGGGCGACACCGGGGAGCTGTTTTTT
CASSQSDRGDTGELFF
>TRBV7-9|TRBD1|TRBJ1-2|NA
TGTGCCAGCAGCCAAACCAAAGGACAGGGATTCTATGGCTACACCTTC
CASSQTKGQGFYGYTF
>TRBV29-1|TRBD1|TRBJ1-1|NA
TGCAGCGCGGGACAGGGGGCTGAAGCTTTCTTT
CSAGQGAEAFF
>TRBV29-1|TRBD1|TRBJ2-1|once
TGCAGCGTTGAGACAGGGGGCCACAATGAGCAGTTCTTC
CSVETGGHNEQFF
>TRBV18|NA|TRBJ1-1|NA
TGTGCCAGCTCACCGGATGCGGGGGCGAACACTGAAGCTTTCTTT
CASSPDAGANTEAFF
>TRBV28|NA|TRBJ1-2|NA
TGTGCCAGCAGTTTAAGAGGGAAAAACTATGGCTACACCTTC
CASSLRGKNYGYTF
>TRBV6-1|NA|TRBJ1-4|few
TGTGCCAGCAGTGACCCCGGGAGGACGGGTAATGAAAAACTGTTTTTT
CASSDPGRTGNEKLFF
>TRBV4-2|NA|TRBJ2-5|NA
TGTGCCAGCAGCCAAGACCGCGGGATTGAGACCCAGTACTTC
CASSQDRGIETQYF
>TRBV7-8|NA|TRBJ1-5|NA
TGTGCCAGCAGCCGCCTGCCCTCCAAGACAACCTATAGCAATCAGCCCCAGCATTTT
CASSRLPSKTTYSNQPQHF
>TRBV6-5|TRBD1|TRBJ1-5|NA
TGTGCCAGCAGTTCGGGACAGGGGAATCAGCCCCAGCATTTT
CASSSGQGNQPQHF
>TRBV19|NA|TRBJ1-5|NA
TGTGCCAGTAGTAAACAGGGTAACCAGCCCCAGCATTTT
CASSKQGNQPQHF
>TRBV19|TRBD1|TRBJ1-5|few
TGTGCCAGTAGTAACAGGCGGGACAGGGGCCCTCATCAGCCCCAGCATTTT
CASSNRRDRGPHQPQHF
>TRBV15|TRBD1|TRBJ1-1|NA
TGTGCCACCAGCAGACCTGGGACAGGGATCACTGAAGCTTTCTTT
CATSRPGTGITEAFF
>TRBV19|TRBD1|TRBJ1-6|NA
TGTGCCAGTAGTAGTGGACAGGGCTCACCCCTCCACTTT
CASSSGQGSPLHF
>TRBV19|TRBD1|TRBJ1-2|NA
TGTGCCAGTAGGGACCGGGACAGGGGCTATGGCTACACCTTC
CASRDRDRGYGYTF
>TRBV12-3/TRBV12-4|NA|TRBJ1-1|NA
TGTGCCAGCAGTTCTCAGATGAACACTGAAGCTTTCTTT
CASSSQMNTEAFF
>TRBV18|NA|TRBJ1-3|NA
TGTGCCAGCTCACGGGCAGGGGCAGGAAACACCATATATTTT
CASSRAGAGNTIYF
>TRBV18|TRBD1|TRBJ2-7|NA
TGTGCCAGCTCACCTAACTCACTCCCGGGACAGGGGTACGAGCAGTACTTC
CASSPNSLPGQGYEQYF
>TRBV5-8|NA|TRBJ2-7|NA
TGTGCCAGCAGCTCTCCCCGGGACATCGACTCCTACGAGCAGTACTTC
CASSSPRDIDSYEQYF
>TRBV5-6|TRBD2|TRBJ2-5|NA
TGTGCCAGCAGCCTGACTAGCGCCGACAAGACCCAGTACTTC
CASSLTSADKTQYF
>TRBV5-1|TRBD1|TRBJ1-3|NA
TGCGCCAGCAGCTTAGAGAAGGGGGCCACCATATATTTT
CASSLEKGATIYF
>TRBV7-2|NA|TRBJ2-3|few
TGTGCCAGCAGCTCGGGCCTTGGAGGGGGCACAGATACGCAGTATTTT
CASSSGLGGGTDTQYF
>TRBV14|TRBD1|TRBJ1-2|NA
TGTGCCAGCAGCGCCCGACAGGGCTGGAACTATGGCTACACCTTT
CASSARQGWNYGYTF
>TRBV9|TRBD2|TRBJ2-5|once
TGTGCCAGCGGGACTAGCGGGGGCCCCCAAGAGACCCAGTACTTC
CASGTSGGPQETQYF
>TRBV2|NA|TRBJ1-2|NA
TGTGCCAGCGCGGGGGGGGCTGTCCATGGCTACACCTTC
CASAGGAVHGYTF
>TRBV5-1|NA|TRBJ1-1|once
TGCGCCAGCAGACAGACGGGGGACACTGAAGCTTTCTTT
CASRQTGDTEAFF
>TRBV9|NA|TRBJ1-5|NA
TGTGCCAGCAGCGTAGACCCAGATAATCAGCCCCAGCATTTT
CASSVDPDNQPQHF
>TRBV29-1|TRBD1|TRBJ2-1|NA
TGCAGCGCTGGACAGGGCCGTTACAATGAGCAGTTCTTC
CSAGQGRYNEQFF
>TRBV7-9|TRBD2|TRBJ2-5|once
TGTGCCAGCAGCGCTTTAGCGGGGGGAGAGACCCAGTACTTC
CASSALAGGETQYF
>TRBV5-1|TRBD1|TRBJ2-2|NA
TGCGCCAGCAGCTTCCGACAGGGGCCAAACACCGGGGAGCTGTTTTTT
CASSFRQGPNTGELFF
>TRBV7-2|TRBD2|TRBJ2-3|NA
TGTGCCAGCAGCTCACCGGGACTAGCGGGGATGGGAGCAGATACGCAGTATTTT
CASSSPGLAGMGADTQYF
>TRBV19|NA|TRBJ1-2|NA
TGTGCCAGTAGTATCGATGTGAGGAGTCAAGCTAACTATGGCTACACCTTC
CASSIDVRSQANYGYTF
>TRBV6-5|TRBD2|TRBJ2-1|NA
TGTGCCAGCACCCCCGGGAGGGCGGAAAATGAGCAGTTCTTC
CASTPGRAENEQFF
>TRBV9|TRBD1|TRBJ1-2|NA
TGTGCCAGCAGCGCTACCGGGACAGTAAACTATGGCTACACCTTC
CASSATGTVNYGYTF
>TRBV12-5|TRBD2|TRBJ2-5|NA
TGTGCTAGTGGTTTGGGACTAGCGGGAGAGACCCAGTACTTC
CASGLGLAGETQYF
>TRBV9|TRBD1|TRBJ1-1|NA
TGTGCCAGGAAGTGGGGAAGACAGGGCGGCACTGAAGCTTTCTTT
CARKWGRQGGTEAFF
>TRBV5-6|TRBD2|TRBJ2-3|NA
TGTGCCAGCAGCGAGCCCGAGACTAGCGGGGGGGAGAGCACAGATACGCAGTATTTT
CASSEPETSGGESTDTQYF
>TRBV5-4|NA|TRBJ1-1|NA
TGTGCCAGCAGCTTGGAACAGAACACTGAAGCTTTCTTT
CASSLEQNTEAFF
>TRBV19|NA|TRBJ2-3|NA
TGTGCCAGTAGTATGCGGGCGACTAGCACAGATACGCAGTATTTT
CASSMRATSTDTQYF
>TRBV7-2|NA|TRBJ1-5|NA
TGTGCCAGCAGCCGGGACTTCTATAGCAATCAGCCCCAGCATTTT
CASSRDFYSNQPQHF
>TRBV7-9|TRBD2|TRBJ2-3|NA
TGTGCCAGCAGACCACCCGGCGGGGGGGCAGAAGATACGCAGTATTTT
CASRPPGGGAEDTQYF
>TRBV7-9|NA|TRBJ2-2|NA
TGTGCCAGCAGCTTAGGCCGGGACACCGGGGAGCTGTTTTTT
CASSLGRDTGELFF
>TRBV7-2|NA|TRBJ1-2|NA
TGTGCCAGCAGCCTAAGGACAGACTATGGCTACACCTTC
CASSLRTDYGYTF